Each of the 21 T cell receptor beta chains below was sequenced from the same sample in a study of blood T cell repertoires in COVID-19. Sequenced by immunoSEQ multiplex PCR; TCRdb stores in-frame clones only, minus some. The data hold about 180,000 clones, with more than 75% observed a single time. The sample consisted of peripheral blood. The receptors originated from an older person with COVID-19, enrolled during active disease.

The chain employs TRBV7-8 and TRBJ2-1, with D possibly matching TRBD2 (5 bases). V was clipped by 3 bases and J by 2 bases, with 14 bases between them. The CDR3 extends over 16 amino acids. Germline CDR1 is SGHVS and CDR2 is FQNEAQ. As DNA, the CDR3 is TGTGCCAGCAGCTTTGACACCGGGGTCGCCTACAATGAGCAGTTCTTC. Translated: CASSFDTGVAYNEQFF.

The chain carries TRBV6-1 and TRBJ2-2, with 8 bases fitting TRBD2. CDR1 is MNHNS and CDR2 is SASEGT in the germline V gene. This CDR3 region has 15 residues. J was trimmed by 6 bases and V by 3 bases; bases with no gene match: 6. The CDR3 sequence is CASSDGTRRSGELFF. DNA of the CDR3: TGTGCCAGCAGTGACGGGACTAGGAGGTCCGGGGAGCTGTTTTTT.

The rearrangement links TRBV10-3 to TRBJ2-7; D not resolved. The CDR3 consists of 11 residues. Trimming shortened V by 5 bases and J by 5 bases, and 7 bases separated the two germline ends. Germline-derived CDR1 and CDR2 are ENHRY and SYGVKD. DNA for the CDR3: TGTGCCATCAGTCCCCAGGACGAGCAGTACTTC. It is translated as CAISPQDEQYF.

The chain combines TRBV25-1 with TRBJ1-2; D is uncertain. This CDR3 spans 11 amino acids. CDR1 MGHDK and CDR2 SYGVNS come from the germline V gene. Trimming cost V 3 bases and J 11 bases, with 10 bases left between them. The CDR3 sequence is CASSENAGYTF. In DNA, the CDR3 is TGTGCCAGCAGTGAGAACGCCGGGTACACCTTC.

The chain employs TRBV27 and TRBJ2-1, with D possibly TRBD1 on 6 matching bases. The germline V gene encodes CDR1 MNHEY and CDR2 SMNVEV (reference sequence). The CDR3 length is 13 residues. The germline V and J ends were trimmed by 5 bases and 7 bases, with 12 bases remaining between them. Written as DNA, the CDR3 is TGTGCCAGCAGTAGAAACAGGGTTAATGAGCAGTTCTTC. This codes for CASSRNRVNEQFF.

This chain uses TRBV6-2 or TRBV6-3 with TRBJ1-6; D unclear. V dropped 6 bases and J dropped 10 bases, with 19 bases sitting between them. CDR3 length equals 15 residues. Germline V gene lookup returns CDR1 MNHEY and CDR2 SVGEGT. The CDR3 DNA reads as TGTGCCAGCAGCCCAACCGGCCCACAGACCTCACCCCTCCACTTT. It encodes CASSPTGPQTSPLHF.

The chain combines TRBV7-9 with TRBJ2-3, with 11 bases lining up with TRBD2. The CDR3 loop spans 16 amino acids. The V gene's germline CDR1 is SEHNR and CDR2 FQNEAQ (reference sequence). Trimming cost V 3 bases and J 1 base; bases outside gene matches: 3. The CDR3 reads CASSFTTSGGTDTQYF. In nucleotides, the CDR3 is TGTGCCAGCAGCTTCACGACTAGCGGGGGCACAGATACGCAGTATTTT.

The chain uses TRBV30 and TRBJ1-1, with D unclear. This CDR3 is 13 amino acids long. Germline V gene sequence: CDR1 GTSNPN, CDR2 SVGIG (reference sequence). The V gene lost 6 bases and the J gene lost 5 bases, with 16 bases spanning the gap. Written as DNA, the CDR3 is TGTGCCTGCAGGTTTTGGGGAGTAACTGAAGCTTTCTTT. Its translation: CACRFWGVTEAFF.

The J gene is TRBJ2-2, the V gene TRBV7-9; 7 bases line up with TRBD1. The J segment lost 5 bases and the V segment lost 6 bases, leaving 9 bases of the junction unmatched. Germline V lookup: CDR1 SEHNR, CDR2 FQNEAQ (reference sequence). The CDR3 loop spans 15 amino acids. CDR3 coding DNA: TGTGCCAGCAGACCTACAGGGGTTGGAACCGGGGAGCTGTTTTTT. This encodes CASRPTGVGTGELFF.

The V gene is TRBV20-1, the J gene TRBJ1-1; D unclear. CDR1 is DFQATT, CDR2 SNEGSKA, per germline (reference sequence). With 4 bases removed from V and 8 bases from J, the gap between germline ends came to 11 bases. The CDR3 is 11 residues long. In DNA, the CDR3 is TGCAGTGCTATTCTCGGGGTCGAAGCTTTCTTT. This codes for CSAILGVEAFF.

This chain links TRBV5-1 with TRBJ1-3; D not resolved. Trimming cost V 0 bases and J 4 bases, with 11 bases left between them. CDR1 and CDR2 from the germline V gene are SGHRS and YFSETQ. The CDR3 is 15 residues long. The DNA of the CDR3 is TGCGCCAGCAGCTTGGATTTTACTGAGGGAAACACCATATATTTT. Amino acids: CASSLDFTEGNTIYF. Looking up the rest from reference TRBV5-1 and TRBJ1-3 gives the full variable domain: KAGVTQTPRYLIKTRGQQVTLSCSPISGHRSVSWYQQTPGQGLQFLFEYFSETQRNKGNFPGRFSGRQFSNSRSEMNVSTLELGDSALYLCASSLDFTEGNTIYFGEGSWLTVV.

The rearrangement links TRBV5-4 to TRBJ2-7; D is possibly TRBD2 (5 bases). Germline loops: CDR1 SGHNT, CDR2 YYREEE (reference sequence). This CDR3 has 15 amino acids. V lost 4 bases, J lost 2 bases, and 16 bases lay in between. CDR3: CASSPPAAETYEQYF. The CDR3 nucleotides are TGTGCCAGCAGCCCCCCAGCAGCGGAGACCTACGAGCAGTACTTC.

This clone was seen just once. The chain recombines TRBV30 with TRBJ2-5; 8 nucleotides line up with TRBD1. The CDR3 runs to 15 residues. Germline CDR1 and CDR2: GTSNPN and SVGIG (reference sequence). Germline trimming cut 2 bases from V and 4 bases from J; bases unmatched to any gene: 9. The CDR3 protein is CAWSKGQGRGETQYF. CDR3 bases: TGTGCCTGGAGTAAAGGACAGGGCCGGGGAGAGACCCAGTACTTC.

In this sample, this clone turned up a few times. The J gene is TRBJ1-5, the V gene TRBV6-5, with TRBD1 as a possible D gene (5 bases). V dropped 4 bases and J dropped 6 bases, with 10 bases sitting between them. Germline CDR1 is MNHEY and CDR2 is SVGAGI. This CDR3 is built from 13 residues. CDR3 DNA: TGTGCCAGCAGTTCAGGGTGGAGTCAGCCCCAGCATTTT. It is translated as CASSSGWSQPQHF.

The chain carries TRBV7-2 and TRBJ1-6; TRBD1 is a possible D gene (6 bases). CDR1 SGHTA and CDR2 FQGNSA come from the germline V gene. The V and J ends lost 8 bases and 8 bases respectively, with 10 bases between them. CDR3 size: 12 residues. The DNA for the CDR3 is TGTGCCAGCGGGGGGGGCCATTCACCCCTCCACTTT. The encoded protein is CASGGGHSPLHF.

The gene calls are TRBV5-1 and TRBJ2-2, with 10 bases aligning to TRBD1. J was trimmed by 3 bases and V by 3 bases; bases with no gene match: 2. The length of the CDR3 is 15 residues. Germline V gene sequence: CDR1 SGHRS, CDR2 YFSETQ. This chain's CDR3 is CASSWTGGDTGELFF. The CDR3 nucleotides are TGCGCCAGCAGCTGGACAGGGGGGGACACCGGGGAGCTGTTTTTT.

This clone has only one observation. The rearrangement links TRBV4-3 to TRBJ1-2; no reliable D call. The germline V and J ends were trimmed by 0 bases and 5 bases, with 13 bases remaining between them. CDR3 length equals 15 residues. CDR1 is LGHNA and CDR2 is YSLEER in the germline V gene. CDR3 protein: CASSQDSVSYYGYTF. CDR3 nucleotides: TGCGCCAGCAGCCAAGATTCCGTCTCCTATTATGGCTACACCTTC.

The CDR3 protein is CASSSTSGSHYNEQFF. The CDR3 region has the DNA TGTGCCAGCAGCTCGACTAGCGGGAGTCACTACAATGAGCAGTTCTTC. This chain joins TRBV11-1 and TRBJ2-1; 12 bases match TRBD2. The CDR3 covers 16 residues. The germline CDR1 and CDR2 sequences are SGHAT and FQDESV (reference sequence). Trimming took 4 bases from V and 3 from J; bases not matched to a gene: 4. Drawing the rest from reference TRBV11-1 and TRBJ2-1, the complete variable domain is EAEVAQSPRYKITEKSQAVAFWCDPISGHATLYWYRQILGQGPELLVQFQDESVVDDSQLPKDRFSAERLKGVDSTLKIQPAELGDSAMYLCASSSTSGSHYNEQFFGPGTRLTVL.

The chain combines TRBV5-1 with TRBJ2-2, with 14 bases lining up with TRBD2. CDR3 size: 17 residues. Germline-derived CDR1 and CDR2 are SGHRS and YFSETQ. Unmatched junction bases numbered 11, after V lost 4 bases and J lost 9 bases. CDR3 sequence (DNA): TGCGCCAGCAGCCTGGGACTAGCGGGGGAGAAATGGTGGGAGCTGTTTTTT. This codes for CASSLGLAGEKWWELFF.

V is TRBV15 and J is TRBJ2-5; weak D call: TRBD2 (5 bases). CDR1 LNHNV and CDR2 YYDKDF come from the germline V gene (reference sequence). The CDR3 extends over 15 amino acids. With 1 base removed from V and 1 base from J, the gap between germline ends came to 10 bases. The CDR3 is CATSRVVRAQETQYF. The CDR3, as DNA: TGTGCCACCAGCAGAGTAGTGAGGGCCCAAGAGACCCAGTACTTC.

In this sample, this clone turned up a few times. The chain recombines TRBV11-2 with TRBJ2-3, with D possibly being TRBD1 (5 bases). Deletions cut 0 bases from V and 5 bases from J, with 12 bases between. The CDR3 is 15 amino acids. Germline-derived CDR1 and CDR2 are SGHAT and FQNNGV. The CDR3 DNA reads TGTGCCAGCAGCTTAGAGGGCAGGGCGCAAGATACGCAGTATTTT. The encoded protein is CASSLEGRAQDTQYF.